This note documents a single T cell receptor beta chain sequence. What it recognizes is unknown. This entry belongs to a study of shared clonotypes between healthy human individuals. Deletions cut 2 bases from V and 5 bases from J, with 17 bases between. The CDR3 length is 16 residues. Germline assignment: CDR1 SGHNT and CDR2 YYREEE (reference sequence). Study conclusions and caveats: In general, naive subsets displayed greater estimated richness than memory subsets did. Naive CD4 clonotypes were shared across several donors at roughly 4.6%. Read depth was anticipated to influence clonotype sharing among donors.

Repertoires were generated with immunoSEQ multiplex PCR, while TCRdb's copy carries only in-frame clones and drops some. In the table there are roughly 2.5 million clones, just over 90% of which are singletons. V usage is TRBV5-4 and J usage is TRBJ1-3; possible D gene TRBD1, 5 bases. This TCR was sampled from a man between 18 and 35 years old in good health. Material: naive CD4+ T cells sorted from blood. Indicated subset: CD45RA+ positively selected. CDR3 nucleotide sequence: TGTGCCAGCAGCTTAGGCGGCGCGGGGGGAAGAAACACCATATATTTT. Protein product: CASSLGGAGGRNTIYF.